This is a list of T cell receptor beta chains from one sample in a study of CD8 T cells in ankylosing spondylitis. TCRdb re-derived calls from the 5' RACE reads in MiXCR, one entry per CDR3 protein. The table includes 150,000 to 200,000 distinct CDR3 sequences, about 9.9% detected once. The material sequenced was blood, either unsorted or a sorted T cell fraction (not recorded which). These receptors all stem from a male donor with ankylosing spondylitis or in good health (not recorded which). Each CDR3 is given with its conserved first and last residue. The D gene is left open where the match is weak. Some rows mark clone size as missing; the rest say once, few, many or name a class of expanded clone.

size	V	D	J	DNA	CDR3
NA	TRBV4-3	NA	TRBJ2-3	TGCGCCAGCAGCCAAGATATCGCAGGGACAGATACGCAGTATTTT	CASSQDIAGTDTQYF
many	TRBV24-1	TRBD1	TRBJ2-3	TGTGCCACCAGTGATTTCAGGGGGTCAGTCACAGATACGCAGTATTTT	CATSDFRGSVTDTQYF
many	TRBV6-2/TRBV6-3	NA	TRBJ1-5	TGTGCCAGCAGTTACTCGGCTACAGGAAATCAGCCCCAGCATTTT	CASSYSATGNQPQHF
many	TRBV6-2/TRBV6-3	NA	TRBJ1-5	TGTGCCAGCAGCCTCCTTGGGGGGAATCAGCCCCAGCATTTT	CASSLLGGNQPQHF
many	TRBV5-1	NA	TRBJ2-7	TGCGCCAGCAGCTTGGCCTCTGAGACCCACGAGCAGTACTTC	CASSLASETHEQYF
few	TRBV16	TRBD1	TRBJ2-7	TGTGCCAGCAGCCAATCTGCGACAGGGTCCTACGAGCAGTACTTC	CASSQSATGSYEQYF
many	TRBV7-9	TRBD1	TRBJ1-2	TGTGCCAGCAGCTCGGGGACAGGTCGCGTCTATGGCTACACCTTC	CASSSGTGRVYGYTF
NA	TRBV12-3/TRBV12-4	TRBD2	TRBJ2-1	TGTGCCAGCAGTTTGGGACTAGCGGGAGTCATGGAGATCTTC	CASSLGLAGVMEIF
many	TRBV10-3	TRBD2	TRBJ2-2	TGTGCCATCAGATCCTTTTCTAGCGGGAGTCTCACCGGGGAGCTGTTTTTT	CAIRSFSSGSLTGELFF
NA	TRBV9	NA	TRBJ2-2	TGTGCCAGCAGCGTTCTGGGCACTGGGGAGCTGTTTTTT	CASSVLGTGELFF
NA	TRBV7-2	NA	TRBJ1-1	TGTGCCAGCAGTAGACAGGCCACTGAAGCTTTCTTT	CASSRQATEAFF
NA	TRBV25-1	NA	TRBJ2-1	TGTGCCGGCAGTGATAAGGGGGTTTTTGATGAGCAGTTCTTC	CAGSDKGVFDEQFF
NA	TRBV11-2	TRBD2	TRBJ2-1	TGTGCCAGCAGCCCCGGGACTAGCTTAGACAATGAGCAGTTCTTC	CASSPGTSLDNEQFF
few	TRBV5-1	TRBD2	TRBJ2-3	TGCGCCAGCAGCTTGGTACTTGGAGGGAGGGGCGTCGATACGCAGTATTTT	CASSLVLGGRGVDTQYF
many	TRBV12-3/TRBV12-4	NA	TRBJ2-3	TGTGCCAGCATGAGGGCCCTCGTCGATACGCAGTATTTT	CASMRALVDTQYF
NA	TRBV4-3	NA	TRBJ2-2	TGCGCCAGCAGCCAACTTTTGCCCGGGGAGCTGTTTTTT	CASSQLLPGELFF
NA	TRBV3-1	NA	TRBJ2-3	TGTGCCAGCAGCCAAGACAGGGGTCGGGCAGATACGCAGTATTTT	CASSQDRGRADTQYF
many	TRBV12-3/TRBV12-4	NA	TRBJ2-2	TGTGCCAGCAGTTTAGGTGCCGGGGAGCTGTTTTTT	CASSLGAGELFF
NA	TRBV24-1	NA	TRBJ2-7	TGTGCCACCAATAGCCACCCTAGCTCCTACGAGCAGTACTTC	CATNSHPSSYEQYF
many	TRBV5-1	NA	TRBJ2-7	TGCGCCAGCAGCCTCGGGGCGGGGGAGCAGTACTTC	CASSLGAGEQYF
many	TRBV10-3	TRBD1	TRBJ1-1	TGTGCCATCACCGAGGACAGGGCAGGGAACACTGAAGCTTTCTTT	CAITEDRAGNTEAFF
NA	TRBV27	NA	TRBJ1-4	TGTGCCAGCAGTAGGGGACAAGGGATTCCGACTAATGAAAAACTGTTTTTT	CASSRGQGIPTNEKLFF
many	TRBV2	TRBD1	TRBJ1-4	TGTGCCAGCAGTCCCGACAGGGCTCCGGGCAAACTGTTTTTT	CASSPDRAPGKLFF
NA	TRBV27	TRBD1	TRBJ2-2	TGTGCCAGCAGTTTACTGAGGGGGCTAGTGACCGGGGAGCTGTTTTTT	CASSLLRGLVTGELFF
many	TRBV9	TRBD2	TRBJ2-2	TGTGCCAGCAGCGTTCTAGCGGGGTTGCTCACCGGGGAGCTGTTTTTT	CASSVLAGLLTGELFF
NA	TRBV29-1	NA	TRBJ1-1	TGCAGCGCCTCCCAGGCTCTGAGAGGAACTGAAGCTTTCTTT	CSASQALRGTEAFF
many	TRBV28	NA	TRBJ1-2	TGTGCCAGCACCTTACTCCCCGGGGTTCCTGGCTACACCTTC	CASTLLPGVPGYTF
many	TRBV6-5	NA	TRBJ1-6	TGTGCCAGCAGTTCTCTAGGGGACTCACCCCTCCACTTT	CASSSLGDSPLHF
many	TRBV5-6	TRBD2	TRBJ2-3	TGTGCCAGCAGCTCCCGTTATCTAGCGGTTATCACAGATACGCAGTATTTT	CASSSRYLAVITDTQYF
NA	TRBV4-3	NA	TRBJ1-5	TGCGCCAGCAGCCAATATCAGGGTAAGCCCCAGCATTTT	CASSQYQGKPQHF
many	TRBV7-6	TRBD2	TRBJ2-3	TGTGCCAGCAGCTCTGGGACTAGCGGGAGCACAGATACGCAGTATTTT	CASSSGTSGSTDTQYF
NA	TRBV29-1	TRBD1	TRBJ2-5	TGCAGCGTTGAAGAGGGACAGGTCCAAGAGACCCAGTACTTC	CSVEEGQVQETQYF
NA	TRBV7-9	TRBD2	TRBJ2-5	TGTGCCAGCAGCTCAGCGGGGGGCCAGGGGTACCAAGAGACCCAGTACTTC	CASSSAGGQGYQETQYF
many	TRBV5-1	NA	TRBJ2-3	TGCGCCAGCAGCTTCTCCGAGGGTATCGGTACAGATACGCAGTATTTT	CASSFSEGIGTDTQYF
many	TRBV9	TRBD1	TRBJ1-2	TGTGCCAGCGCCAGGGGGGCCCTCCTTAACTATGGCTACACCTTC	CASARGALLNYGYTF
many	TRBV24-1	TRBD1	TRBJ2-1	TGTGCCACCAGTGACCCGTTTTCTACAGGGGGCAGTTCCTACAATGAGCAGTTCTTC	CATSDPFSTGGSSYNEQFF
many	TRBV6-1	NA	TRBJ1-1	TGTGCCAGCGGGGAATGGGGAGGGGACACTGAAGCTTTCTTT	CASGEWGGDTEAFF
many	TRBV20-1	TRBD2	TRBJ2-1	TGCAGTGCTCGAGTTAGACTAGCACTCAATGAGCAGTTCTTC	CSARVRLALNEQFF
NA	TRBV11-3	NA	TRBJ2-3	TGTGCCAGCAGCTTAGATCAGGCGACAGCAGATACGCAGTATTTT	CASSLDQATADTQYF
many	TRBV19	NA	TRBJ1-6	TGTGCCAGTAGCCGAGAAAACCAACCGGGAGGCAATTCACCCCTCCACTTT	CASSRENQPGGNSPLHF
many	TRBV15	TRBD2	TRBJ2-2	TGTGCCACCAGCAGATCGGGACTAGCGGGGTTGAACACCGGGGAGCTGTTTTTT	CATSRSGLAGLNTGELFF
many	TRBV2	NA	TRBJ1-1	TGTGCCAGCAGTGCGAACACTGAAGCTTTCTTT	CASSANTEAFF
few	TRBV6-2/TRBV6-3	NA	TRBJ2-3	TGTGCCAGCACCGACACCTATACGCAGTATTTT	CASTDTYTQYF
few	TRBV11-3	NA	TRBJ2-5	TGTGCCAGCAGCTTAGTAACGGGGGCAGGACCGTACTTC	CASSLVTGAGPYF
many	TRBV28	NA	TRBJ2-3	TGTGCCAGCAGTTTATCAGACCCTGAGACGCAGTATTTT	CASSLSDPETQYF
NA	TRBV5-1	NA	TRBJ1-1	TGCGCCAGCAGCTCAGGGGTGGGGTACACTGAAGCTTTCTTT	CASSSGVGYTEAFF
many	TRBV20-1	TRBD2	TRBJ2-1	TGCAGTGCTCCGCGGACTAGCGGGGTTTACAATGAGCAGTTCTTC	CSAPRTSGVYNEQFF
many	TRBV6-1	TRBD1	TRBJ1-2	TGTGCCAGCAGACCGGACAGGAACTATGGCTACACCTTC	CASRPDRNYGYTF
few	TRBV11-2	NA	TRBJ2-5	TGTGCCAGCAGCTGGGCCCCGGGGGGCGAAGAGACCCAGTACTTC	CASSWAPGGEETQYF
NA	TRBV3-1	NA	TRBJ2-7	TGTGCCAGCAGCCCTATCGGACAGAACGAGCAGTACTTC	CASSPIGQNEQYF
many	TRBV4-3	TRBD1	TRBJ1-6	TGCGCCAGCAGCCAGGGACAGTGGGGCCTTTCACCCCTCCACTTT	CASSQGQWGLSPLHF
NA	TRBV9	TRBD2	TRBJ2-7	TGTGCCAGCAGCGAGGGACTAGCGGGAGACTACGAGCAGTACTTC	CASSEGLAGDYEQYF
many	TRBV20-1	NA	TRBJ2-1	TGCAGTGCCCATATGGGCAATGAGCAGTTCTTC	CSAHMGNEQFF
few	TRBV9	TRBD1	TRBJ2-2	TGTGCCAGCAGCGCCCCGGGACAGACCACCGGGGAGCTGTTTTTT	CASSAPGQTTGELFF
NA	TRBV7-9	NA	TRBJ2-7	TGTGTCAGCAGCTCAGATCCCACTGCTTTCTACGAGCAGTACTTC	CVSSSDPTAFYEQYF
once	TRBV2	TRBD1	TRBJ2-1	TGTGCCAGCAGTGACAGGGGGCTTTCCTACAATGAGCAGTTCTTC	CASSDRGLSYNEQFF
NA	TRBV5-1	NA	TRBJ1-2	TGCGCCAGCAGCCCCGGGACAAGCGACTATGGCTACACCTTC	CASSPGTSDYGYTF
many	TRBV5-1	NA	TRBJ1-2	TGCGCCAGCAGCTTGGGGGACCGGGCTAAGGGCTACACCTTC	CASSLGDRAKGYTF